The 10 T cell receptor beta chains below come from one sample, sequenced in a study of T cells in Graves' hyperthyroidism and ophthalmopathy. Researchers amplified the TCR beta CDR3 regions from RNA transcripts. The HTBI primer set was used in a first-round RT-PCR of the TCR CDR3. TCRdb reprocessed the multiplex PCR reads with MiXCR, giving one entry per CDR3 protein. The profile shows roughly 720,000 distinct CDR3 sequences, approximately 15% of them singletons. Sequenced: blood. Every receptor here comes from a man in his fifties or sixties with Graves' hyperthyroidism.

Note on this clonotype: A read error may be the cause here, since a much bigger clone is one base away. The chain is built from TRBV7-2 and TRBJ1-6, with 10 bases fitting TRBD1. The ends lost 3 bases at V and 7 bases at J; junction bases unmatched: 3. Per the germline V gene, CDR1 is SGHTA and CDR2 is FQGNSA. There are 15 residues in the CDR3. The CDR3 bases are TGTACCAGCAGCTTGACAGGGGGCGAAAATTCACCCCTCCACTTT. Amino acid sequence: CTSSLTGGENSPLHF.

This clonotype has a handful of counts. The chain combines TRBV10-3 with TRBJ1-2; D not resolved. V was pared by 6 bases and J by 4 bases, with 18 bases between. Germline V lookup: CDR1 ENHRY, CDR2 SYGVKD. This CDR3 region has 15 residues. CDR3 bases: TGTGCCATCAGGAGCGTGGTGGGGTTGAGCTATGGCTACACCTTC. This translates into CAIRSVVGLSYGYTF.

A note on this clonotype: A much larger clone is a single base away; this may be a read error. The chain recombines TRBV10-3 with TRBJ1-5, with D unresolved. V lost 3 bases to trimming and J lost 2 bases, with 11 bases between them. CDR1 is ENHRY, CDR2 SYGVKD, per germline. The length of the CDR3 is 15 residues. The CDR3 DNA reads TGTGCCATCAGTGAAGGGCGGATTGGCAATCAGCCCCAGCATTTT. Its protein is CAISEGRIGNQPQHF.

This clonotype was seen ten or more times. Here the CDR3 DNA reads TGTGCCACCAGTGATAGTGGGGCAGGGGCGGACTATGGCTACACCTTC. Its translation is CATSDSGAGADYGYTF. The chain combines TRBV24-1 with TRBJ1-2, with D maybe TRBD1 (6 bases). Trimming cost V 3 bases and J 3 bases, with 16 bases left between them. Germline V CDR1 and CDR2: KGHDR, SFDVKD. The CDR3 has 16 residues.

The sample holds a few counts of this clonotype. The J gene is TRBJ2-7, the V gene TRBV5-1; TRBD1 matches at 11 bases. The CDR3 is made up of 16 amino acids. Per the germline V gene, CDR1 is SGHRS and CDR2 is YFSETQ. The V segment lost 0 bases and the J segment 6 bases; nucleotides outside the gene matches: 8. CDR3 coding DNA: TGCGCCAGCAGCTTGGGGGGAGGACAGGGGGCTGCCGAGCAGTACTTC. Residues: CASSLGGGQGAAEQYF. Using reference TRBV5-1 and TRBJ2-7 for the parts outside the CDR3, the full variable domain is KAGVTQTPRYLIKTRGQQVTLSCSPISGHRSVSWYQQTPGQGLQFLFEYFSETQRNKGNFPGRFSGRQFSNSRSEMNVSTLELGDSALYLCASSLGGGQGAAEQYFGPGTRLTVT.

This clonotype has a single count. With a much larger clone just one base away, this may be a read error. The genes are TRBV24-1 and TRBJ1-2; the D is unclear. The CDR3 covers 14 residues. V was cut by 5 bases and J by 7 bases, with 16 bases left in between. Germline CDR1 KGHDR, CDR2 SFDVKD. For the CDR3, the DNA is TGTGCCACCAGTGGCCCCAGCGATCACTTTGGCTACACCTTC. As protein: CATSGPSDHFGYTF.

Points on this clonotype: A junction boundary mismatches the germline segment, possibly from a read error. V gene TRBV11-1 combines with J gene TRBJ2-2, with 7 bases lining up with TRBD2. Germline CDR1 SGHAT, CDR2 FQDESV (reference sequence). The CDR3 has 18 amino acids. Here the CDR3 reads CAISLPAGPIPNTGELFF. Written as DNA, the CDR3 is TGTGCCATCAGCTTACCAGCGGGGCCCATACCGAACACCGGGGAGCTGTTTTTT.

This clonotype has at least ten counts. The chain has TRBV6-1 and TRBJ2-1; 11 bases are a match to TRBD2. The CDR3 is 16 amino acids. Germline trimming cut 4 bases from V and 5 bases from J; bases unmatched to any gene: 7. The germline gives CDR1 MNHNS, CDR2 SASEGT. The DNA for the CDR3 is TGTGCCAGCAGTGCCCGACTAGCGGGGTTCAACAATGAGCAGTTCTTC. This sequence encodes CASSARLAGFNNEQFF.

Points on this clonotype: A clone one base away is much larger, so this may be a read error. This chain joins TRBV28 and TRBJ2-6; D perhaps matches TRBD1 (5 bases). There are 17 residues in the CDR3. The germline gives CDR1 MDHEN, CDR2 SYDVKM. In nucleotides, the CDR3 is TGTGCCAGCAGTTCCACAACAGCTGTCTCTGGGGCCAACGTCCTGGCTTTC. Encoded protein: CASSSTTAVSGANVLAF.

This clonotype was found many times. V is TRBV30 and J is TRBJ1-1; the match to TRBD1 covers 7 bases. This CDR3 spans 14 amino acids. The V segment lost 4 bases and the J segment 1 base; nucleotides outside the gene matches: 6. CDR1 and CDR2 from the germline V gene are GTSNPN and SVGIG (reference sequence). The chain's CDR3 is CAWKGQSSNTEAFF. DNA of the CDR3: TGTGCCTGGAAGGGACAGTCGTCGAACACTGAAGCTTTCTTT.